The source of this T cell receptor beta chain is a study of blood T cells in healthy people across ages. This CDR3 is 17 amino acids long. V lost 6 bases and J lost 3; bases outside the gene matches: 11. With respect to this clonotype: Antigen specificity is unknown.

A second PCR, run for about 7 to 12 cycles, used a sample-barcoded 5' primer plus a J-beta primer mix. Each cDNA molecule carried a tag from a template-switch adaptor that contained 12 random nucleotides. TCRdb reanalysed the 5' RACE reads using MiXCR and keeps one entry per CDR3 protein. The table includes about 1.4 million distinct CDR3 sequences, approximately 59% detected once. Findings and limits, study-wide: Per million T cells, TCR beta diversity dropped roughly linearly as age increased. Naive T cell percentage and TCR beta diversity correlated strongly.

The chain combines TRBV12-3 or TRBV12-4 with TRBJ2-3, with TRBD2 matching over 11 bases. The receptor's source is a young man in good health. Sequences were obtained from blood. CDR3 DNA: TGTGCCAGCAGCGACTCGGGGACTAGCGGAGTAACAGATACGCAGTATTTT. Its protein is CASSDSGTSGVTDTQYF.